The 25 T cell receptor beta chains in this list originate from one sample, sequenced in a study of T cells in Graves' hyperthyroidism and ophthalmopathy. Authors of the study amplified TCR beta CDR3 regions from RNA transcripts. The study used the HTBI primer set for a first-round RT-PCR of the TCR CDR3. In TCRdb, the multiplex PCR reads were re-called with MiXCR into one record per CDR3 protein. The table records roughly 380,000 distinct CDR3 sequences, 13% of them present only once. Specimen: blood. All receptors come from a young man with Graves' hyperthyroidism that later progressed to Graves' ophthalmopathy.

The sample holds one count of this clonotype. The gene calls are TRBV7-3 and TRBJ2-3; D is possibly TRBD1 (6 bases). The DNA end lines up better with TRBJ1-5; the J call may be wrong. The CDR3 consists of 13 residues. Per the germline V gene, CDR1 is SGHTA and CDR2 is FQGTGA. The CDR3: CASRGGGADTQHF. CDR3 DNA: TGTGCCAGCCGCGGGGGGGGGGCAGATACGCAGCATTTT.

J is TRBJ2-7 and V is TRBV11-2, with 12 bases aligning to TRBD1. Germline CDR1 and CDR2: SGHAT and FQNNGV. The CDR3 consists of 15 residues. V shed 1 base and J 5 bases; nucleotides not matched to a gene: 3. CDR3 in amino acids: CASSLAGQGANEQYF. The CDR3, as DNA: TGTGCCAGCAGCTTAGCGGGACAGGGGGCGAACGAGCAGTACTTC.

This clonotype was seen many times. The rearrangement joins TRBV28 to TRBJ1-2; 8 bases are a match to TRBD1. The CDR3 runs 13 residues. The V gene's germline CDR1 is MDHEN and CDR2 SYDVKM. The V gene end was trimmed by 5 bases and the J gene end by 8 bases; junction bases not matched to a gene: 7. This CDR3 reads CASSGTGGWGYTF. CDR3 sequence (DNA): TGTGCCAGCAGTGGAACAGGGGGATGGGGCTACACCTTC.

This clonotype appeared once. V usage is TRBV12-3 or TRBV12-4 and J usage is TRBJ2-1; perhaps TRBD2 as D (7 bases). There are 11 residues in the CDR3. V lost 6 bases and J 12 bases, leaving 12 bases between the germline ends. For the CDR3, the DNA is TGTGCCAGCAGCGGCGGGGGCGCGCAGTTCTTC. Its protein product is CASSGGGAQFF.

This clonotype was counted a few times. The CDR3 here is CASSDQGAHGYTF. The CDR3 DNA follows: TGTGCCAGCAGCGACCAGGGGGCGCACGGCTACACCTTC. The V gene is TRBV7-8, the J gene TRBJ1-2; 8 bases line up with TRBD1. V lost 5 bases to trimming and J lost 8 bases; unmatched junction nucleotides: 7. Germline assignment: CDR1 SGHVS and CDR2 FQNEAQ. CDR3 length: 13 amino acids.

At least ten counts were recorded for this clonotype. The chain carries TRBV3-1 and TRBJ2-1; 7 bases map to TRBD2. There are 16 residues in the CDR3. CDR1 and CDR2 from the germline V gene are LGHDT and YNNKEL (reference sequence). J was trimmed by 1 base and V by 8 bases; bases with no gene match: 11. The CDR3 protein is CASAQVGGSSYNEQFF. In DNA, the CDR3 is TGTGCCAGCGCACAAGTGGGGGGGAGTTCCTACAATGAGCAGTTCTTC.

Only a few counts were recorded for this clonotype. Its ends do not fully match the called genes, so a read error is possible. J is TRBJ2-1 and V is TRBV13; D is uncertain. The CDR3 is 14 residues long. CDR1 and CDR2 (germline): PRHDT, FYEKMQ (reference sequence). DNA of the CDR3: TGTGCCAGCTATGCTTGGTCAAACTACAAGGAGCAGTTCTTC. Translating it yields CASYAWSNYKEQFF.

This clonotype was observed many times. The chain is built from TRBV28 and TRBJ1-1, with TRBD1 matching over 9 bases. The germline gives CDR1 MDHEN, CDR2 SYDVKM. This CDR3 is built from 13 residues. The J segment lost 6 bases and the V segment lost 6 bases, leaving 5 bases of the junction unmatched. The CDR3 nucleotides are TGTGCCAGCAGGTTACAGGGGGCGGCTGAAGCTTTCTTT. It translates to CASRLQGAAEAFF.

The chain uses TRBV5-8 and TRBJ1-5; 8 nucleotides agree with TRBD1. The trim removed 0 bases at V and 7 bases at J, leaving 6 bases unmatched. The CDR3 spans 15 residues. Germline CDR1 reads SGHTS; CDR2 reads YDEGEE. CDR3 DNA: TGTGCCAGCAGCTTGGACAGGGGGGTTGGACAGCCCCAGCATTTT. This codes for CASSLDRGVGQPQHF.

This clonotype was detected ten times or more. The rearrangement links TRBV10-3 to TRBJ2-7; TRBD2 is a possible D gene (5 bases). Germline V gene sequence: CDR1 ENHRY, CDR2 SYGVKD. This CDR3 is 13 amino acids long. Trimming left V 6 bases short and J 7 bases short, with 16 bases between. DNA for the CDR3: TGTGCCATCAGCGCCGGACGGGATTTGGAGCAGTACTTC. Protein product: CAISAGRDLEQYF.

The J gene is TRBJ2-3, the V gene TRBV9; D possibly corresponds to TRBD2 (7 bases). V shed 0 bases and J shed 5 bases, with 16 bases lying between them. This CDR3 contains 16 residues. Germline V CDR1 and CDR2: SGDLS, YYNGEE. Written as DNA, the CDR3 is TGTGCCAGCAGCGTAGATGGGGGGGCAGCAAAAGATACGCAGTATTTT. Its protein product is CASSVDGGAAKDTQYF.

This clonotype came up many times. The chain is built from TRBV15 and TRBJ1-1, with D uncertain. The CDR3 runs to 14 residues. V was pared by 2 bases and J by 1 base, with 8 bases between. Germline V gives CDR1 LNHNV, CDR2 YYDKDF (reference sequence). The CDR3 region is CATSRPDGNTEAFF. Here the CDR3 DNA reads TGTGCCACCAGCAGACCGGACGGGAACACTGAAGCTTTCTTT.

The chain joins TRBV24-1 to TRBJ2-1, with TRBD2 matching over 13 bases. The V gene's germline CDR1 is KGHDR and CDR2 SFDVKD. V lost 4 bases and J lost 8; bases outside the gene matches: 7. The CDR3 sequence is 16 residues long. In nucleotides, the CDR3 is TGTGCCACCAGTGAGAGGACTAGCGGGGGACGGTATGAGCAGTTCTTC. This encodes CATSERTSGGRYEQFF.

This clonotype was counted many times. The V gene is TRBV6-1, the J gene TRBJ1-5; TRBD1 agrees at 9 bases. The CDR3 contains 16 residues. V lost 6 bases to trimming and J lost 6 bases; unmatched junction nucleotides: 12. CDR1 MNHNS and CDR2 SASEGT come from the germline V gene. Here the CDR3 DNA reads TGTGCCAGCAGGGATTCGACAGGGGGAATGGGTCAGCCCCAGCATTTT. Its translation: CASRDSTGGMGQPQHF.

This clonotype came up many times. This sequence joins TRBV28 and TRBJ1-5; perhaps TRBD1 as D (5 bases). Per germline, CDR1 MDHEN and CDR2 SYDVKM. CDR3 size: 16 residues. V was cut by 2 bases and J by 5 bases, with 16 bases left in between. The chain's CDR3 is CASSLASGQGHQPQHF. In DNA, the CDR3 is TGTGCCAGCAGTTTAGCTTCGGGGCAGGGACATCAGCCCCAGCATTTT.

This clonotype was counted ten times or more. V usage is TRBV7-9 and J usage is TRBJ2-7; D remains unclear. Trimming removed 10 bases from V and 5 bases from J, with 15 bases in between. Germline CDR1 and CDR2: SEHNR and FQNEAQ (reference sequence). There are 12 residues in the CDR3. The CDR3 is CATSLSGNEQYF. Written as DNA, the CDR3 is TGTGCCACCTCTCTATCGGGTAACGAGCAGTACTTC. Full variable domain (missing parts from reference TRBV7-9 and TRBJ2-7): DTGVSQNPRHKITKRGQNVTFRCDPISEHNRLYWYRQTLGQGPEFLTYFQNEAQLEKSRLLSDRFSAERPKGSFSTLEIQRTEQGDSAMYLCATSLSGNEQYFGPGTRLTVT.

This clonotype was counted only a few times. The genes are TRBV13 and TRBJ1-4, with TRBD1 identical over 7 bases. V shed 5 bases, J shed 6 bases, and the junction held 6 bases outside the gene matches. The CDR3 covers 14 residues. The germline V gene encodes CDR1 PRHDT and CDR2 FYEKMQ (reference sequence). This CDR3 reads CASSDRDRDEKLFF. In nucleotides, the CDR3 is TGTGCCAGCAGCGACCGGGACAGAGATGAAAAACTGTTTTTT.

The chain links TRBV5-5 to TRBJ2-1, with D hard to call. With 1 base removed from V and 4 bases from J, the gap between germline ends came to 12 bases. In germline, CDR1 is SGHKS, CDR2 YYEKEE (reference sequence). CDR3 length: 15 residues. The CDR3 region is CASSLRAGTYNEQFF. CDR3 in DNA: TGTGCCAGCAGCTTGAGGGCCGGAACGTACAATGAGCAGTTCTTC.

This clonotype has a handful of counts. The CDR3 here is CASSIRQGKYNEQFF. CDR3 nucleotides: TGTGCCAGCAGTATTAGACAGGGGAAATACAATGAGCAGTTCTTC. The chain uses TRBV12-3 or TRBV12-4 and TRBJ2-1; 8 bases fit TRBD1. The CDR3 length is 15 residues. V shed 5 bases and J 4 bases; nucleotides not matched to a gene: 7.

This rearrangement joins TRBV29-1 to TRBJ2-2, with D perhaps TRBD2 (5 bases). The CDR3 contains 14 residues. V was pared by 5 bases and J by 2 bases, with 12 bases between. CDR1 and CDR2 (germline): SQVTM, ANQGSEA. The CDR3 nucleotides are TGCAGCGTTCAATCCAGCGGAAACACCGGGGAGCTGTTTTTT. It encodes CSVQSSGNTGELFF.

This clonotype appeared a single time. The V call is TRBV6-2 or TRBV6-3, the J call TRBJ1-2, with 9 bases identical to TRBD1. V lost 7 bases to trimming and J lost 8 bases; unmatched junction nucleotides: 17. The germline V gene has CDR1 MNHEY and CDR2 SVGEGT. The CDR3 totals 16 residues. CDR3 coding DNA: TGTGCCAGCACCTCTTTTGGGACAGGGTTTCGGTCGGGCTACACCTTC. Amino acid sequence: CASTSFGTGFRSGYTF.

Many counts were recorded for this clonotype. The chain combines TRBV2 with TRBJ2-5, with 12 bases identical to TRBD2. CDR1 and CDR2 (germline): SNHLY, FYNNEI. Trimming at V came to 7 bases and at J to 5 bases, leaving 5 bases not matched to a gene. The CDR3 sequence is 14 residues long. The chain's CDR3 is CASMASGGAETQYF. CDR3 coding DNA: TGTGCCAGCATGGCTAGCGGGGGGGCGGAGACCCAGTACTTC.

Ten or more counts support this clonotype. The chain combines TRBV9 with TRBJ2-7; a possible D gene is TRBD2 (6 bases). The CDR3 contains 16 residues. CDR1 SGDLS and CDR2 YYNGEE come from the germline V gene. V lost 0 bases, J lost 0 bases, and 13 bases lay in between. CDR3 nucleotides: TGTGCCAGCAGCGTAGAGGAGGGCGCTAGCTCCTACGAGCAGTACTTC. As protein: CASSVEEGASSYEQYF.

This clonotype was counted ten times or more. The CDR3 nucleotides are TGTGCCAGCAGCTTAGCGGGACAGGGGGGCCGCGAGCAGTACTTC. Translation: CASSLAGQGGREQYF. The V gene is TRBV7-9, the J gene TRBJ2-7; 11 bases are a match to TRBD1. CDR1 is SEHNR and CDR2 is FQNEAQ in the germline V gene (reference sequence). The CDR3 spans 15 residues. The V and J ends lost 0 bases and 6 bases, in that order; junction bases with no gene match: 4.

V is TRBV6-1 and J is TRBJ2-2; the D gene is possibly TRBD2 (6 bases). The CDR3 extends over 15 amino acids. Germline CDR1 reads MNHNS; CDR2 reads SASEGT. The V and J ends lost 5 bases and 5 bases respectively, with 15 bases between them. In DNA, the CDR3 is TGTGCCAGCAGTACCAGACAAAGCGGGACCGGGGAGCTGTTTTTT. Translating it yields CASSTRQSGTGELFF.